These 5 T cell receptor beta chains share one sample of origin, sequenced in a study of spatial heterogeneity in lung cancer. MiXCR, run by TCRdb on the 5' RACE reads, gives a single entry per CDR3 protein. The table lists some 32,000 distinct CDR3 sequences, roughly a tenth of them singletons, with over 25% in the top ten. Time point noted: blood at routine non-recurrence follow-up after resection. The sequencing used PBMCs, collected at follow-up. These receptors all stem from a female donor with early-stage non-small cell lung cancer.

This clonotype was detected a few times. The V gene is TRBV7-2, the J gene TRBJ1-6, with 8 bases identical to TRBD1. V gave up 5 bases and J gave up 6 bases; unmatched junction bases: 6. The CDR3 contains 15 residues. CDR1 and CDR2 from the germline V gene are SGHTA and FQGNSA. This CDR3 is CASSDQGQANSPLHF. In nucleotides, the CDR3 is TGTGCCAGCAGCGACCAGGGACAGGCTAATTCACCCCTCCACTTT.

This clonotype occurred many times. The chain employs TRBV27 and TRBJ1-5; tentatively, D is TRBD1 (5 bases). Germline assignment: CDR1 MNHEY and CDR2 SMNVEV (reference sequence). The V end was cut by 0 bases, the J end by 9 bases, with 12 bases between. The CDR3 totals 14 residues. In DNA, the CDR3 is TGTGCCAGCAGTTTATCAGGGGATCGGCTGCCCCAGCATTTT. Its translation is CASSLSGDRLPQHF.

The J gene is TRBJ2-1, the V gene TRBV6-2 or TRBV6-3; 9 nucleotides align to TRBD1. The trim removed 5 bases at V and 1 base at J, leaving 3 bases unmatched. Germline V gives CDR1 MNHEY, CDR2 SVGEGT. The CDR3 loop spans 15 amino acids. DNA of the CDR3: TGTGCCAGCAGTACAGGGGGCGGATCCTACAATGAGCAGTTCTTC. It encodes CASSTGGGSYNEQFF.

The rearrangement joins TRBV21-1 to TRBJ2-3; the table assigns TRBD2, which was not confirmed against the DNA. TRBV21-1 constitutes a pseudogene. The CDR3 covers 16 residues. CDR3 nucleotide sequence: TGTGCCAGCAGCACCGCCGGGACTCAGCAGAAAGATACGCAGTATTTT. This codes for CASSTAGTQQKDTQYF.

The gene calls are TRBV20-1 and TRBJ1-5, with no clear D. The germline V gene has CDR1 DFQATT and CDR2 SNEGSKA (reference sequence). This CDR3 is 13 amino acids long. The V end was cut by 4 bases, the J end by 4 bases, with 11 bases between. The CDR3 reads CSATDKWNQPQHF. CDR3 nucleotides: TGCAGTGCTACCGACAAGTGGAATCAGCCCCAGCATTTT.